This record covers a single T cell receptor beta chain. Its target antigen remains unknown. Base qualities are not at hand, and no much larger clone is one base apart. RNA was extracted with the RNeasy kit and roughly 0.45 to 1 ug was reverse transcribed using random hexamers. The immunoSEQ multiplex PCR assay, covering 54 Vbeta and 13 Jbeta segments, was used to amplify TCR beta CDR3 regions. PCR amplification bias was corrected using a synthetic template baseline for primer optimization and computational correction. The original pipeline was this. Only productive sequences were kept, with reads annotated to V, D and J genes according to IMGT and analyzed in immunoSEQ Analyzer. Clonality was calculated as one minus the Shannon entropy normalized by log2 of the number of productive unique sequences. For each patient and control, public and private clones were evaluated within the 100 most prevalent clones. Clones were defined as Susac-specific when absent from the healthy and MS cohorts, from about 970 published viral clones and from other ImmuneACCESS disease sequences. TCRdb trimmed public reads at Q25 via fastp, called clones via MiXCR and kept in-frame beta chains. For every CDR3 protein sequence, its rows merge into one entry that carries the most common genes and DNA. The V and J calls were not made by the authors but by TCRdb's processing. This sample holds 170,000 or so distinct CDR3 sequences; around 95% were observed only once. Approximately 0.12% of the sample lies in the top ten.

High-throughput TCR beta sequencing profiled peripheral blood CD8+ and CD4+ T cells from healthy donors, Susac syndrome patients and multiple sclerosis patients. The Susac syndrome patients fulfilled recently defined diagnostic criteria for either definite or probable disease. Bulk CD8+ and CD4+ T cells were purified by magnetic negative isolation, whereas CD8+ TEMRA cells were enriched by FACS. Blood was drawn into EDTA tubes, processed within 24 hours, and PBMCs were isolated by density gradient centrifugation. PBMCs intended for TCR sequencing were frozen in liquid nitrogen and were later thawed in a 37 degrees C water bath. The sorted or isolated CD4+, CD8+ and CD8+ TEMRA cells had a purity of 90% or higher. The data originate from a study of CD8 T cells in Susac syndrome (dated by TCRdb to the late 2010s). Regarding the complete study: Of the Susac syndrome patients who were sequenced, more than 5 had clinically active disease and roughly 8 were in clinical remission. At blood withdrawal, Susac syndrome patients were therapy-naive, treated with corticosteroids (with IVIg additionally given to some), or treated with IVIg alone. Whether CD8+ T cell activation and differentiation in Susac syndrome was antigen driven was tested using repertoire sequencing. The study at large found these results: The number of individuals in the TCR sequencing and HLA analysis was acknowledged as relatively small. In the CD4+ T cell repertoire of Susac syndrome patients, clonal expansion was not detected.

From the cysteine up to the phenylalanine, the CDR3 has a length of 14 residues. The sequence is cut down to CDR3 DNA, 42 bases in frame from base 1. V loses 1 base at its end and J loses 3 bases; junction bases beyond the gene matches: 1. CDR1 and CDR2 (KGHSH, LQKENI) derive from the germline V gene. The sequenced material came from CD4+ T cells from PBMCs. In this chain, TRBV18 is recombined with TRBJ2-5, and 8 bases in between align with TRBD2. The sequence derives from a human donor with Susac syndrome. The nucleotide sequence is TGTGCCAGCTCACCACAAGCGGGGGAAGAGACCCAGTACTTC. It translates as CASSPQAGEETQYF.